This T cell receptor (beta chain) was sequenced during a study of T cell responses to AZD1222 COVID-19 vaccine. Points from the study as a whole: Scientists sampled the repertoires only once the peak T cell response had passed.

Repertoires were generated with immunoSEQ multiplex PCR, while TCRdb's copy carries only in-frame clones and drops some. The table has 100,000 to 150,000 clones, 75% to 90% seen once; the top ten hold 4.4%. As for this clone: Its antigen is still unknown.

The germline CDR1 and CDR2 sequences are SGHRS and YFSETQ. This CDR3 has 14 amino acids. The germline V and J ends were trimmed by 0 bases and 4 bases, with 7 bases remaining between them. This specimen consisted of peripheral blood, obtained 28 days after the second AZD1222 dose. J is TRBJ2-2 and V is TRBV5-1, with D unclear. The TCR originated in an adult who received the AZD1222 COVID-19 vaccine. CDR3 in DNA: TGCGCCAGCAGCTTGGAGTCGGGCACCGGGGAGCTGTTTTTT. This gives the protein CASSLESGTGELFF.